This record looks at one TCR beta chain sequence and its context. As handled by the study authors: Scientists estimated how many nucleated cells there were by amplifying reference gene primers. Sequencing used immunoSEQ multiplex PCR; TCRdb keeps in-frame clones, though not all of them. D and trimming come from the DNA, and the V and J calls and clone size come from that table. This sample has around 71,000 clones, with approximately 86% found just once. These data belong to a study of blood T cell repertoires in COVID-19. Overall study: Collection of acute and convalescent COVID-19 samples took place in the United States, Italy and Spain. The analysed material was cDNA or gDNA that came from T cells, B-cell-depleted T cells, or PBMCs.

The CDR3 loop spans 14 amino acids. Germline CDR1 is KGHSH and CDR2 is LQKENI. The ends were cut back, 3 bases at V and 5 bases at J, with 14 bases in the middle. Sequencing used peripheral blood. This clonotype originated in a woman aged 60-75 years with acute or convalescent COVID-19. V is TRBV18 and J is TRBJ2-7; tentatively, D is TRBD2 (6 bases). CDR3 bases: TGTGCCAGCTCACCTACGACTGTAGCGGACGAGCAGTACTTC. Its translation is CASSPTTVADEQYF.